A single sample is the source of the 21 T cell receptor beta chains below, sequenced in a study of breast tumors, draining lymph nodes, adjacent tissues. MiXCR was run by TCRdb on the multiplex PCR reads, yielding one entry per CDR3 protein. The sample carries around 230,000 distinct CDR3 sequences, 30% to 35% recorded once. The lymph nodes were axillary draining lymph nodes from breast cancer patients. The sample was axillary lymph node tissue. Receptors were obtained from a female donor with breast cancer. Some clones in this sample may be carry-over from other donors' samples.

This clonotype was picked up one time. This chain connects TRBV20-1 to TRBJ1-4; 7 bases match TRBD1. The CDR3 covers 15 residues. Trimming took 0 bases from V and 5 from J; bases not matched to a gene: 6. The germline gives CDR1 DFQATT, CDR2 SNEGSKA (reference sequence). The CDR3 bases are TGCAGTGCTAGAGATGGCCGGGACAGCAATGAAAAACTGTTTTTT. It specifies CSARDGRDSNEKLFF.

V and J are TRBV6-6 and TRBJ2-7; tentatively, D is TRBD1 (5 bases). Germline CDR1 and CDR2: MNHNY and SVGAGI (reference sequence). This CDR3 contains 13 residues. The V end was cut by 5 bases, the J end by 5 bases, with 13 bases between. The CDR3 here is CASSKLGQNEQYF. The CDR3 coding sequence is TGTGCCAGCAGTAAGCTGGGGCAGAACGAGCAGTACTTC.

This clonotype was observed at least ten times. This chain joins TRBV2 and TRBJ2-1, with 12 positions matching TRBD1. V lost 4 bases, J lost 7 bases, and 17 bases stayed unmatched. This CDR3 is 19 amino acids long. CDR1 is SNHLY and CDR2 is FYNNEI in the germline V gene. CDR3 amino acids: CASSVPGQGALSLGNEQFF. The CDR3 bases are TGTGCCAGCAGTGTTCCGGGACAGGGGGCTCTGTCGCTCGGAAATGAGCAGTTCTTC.

As to this clonotype: This may be a read error, as it is one base from a much larger clone. The chain combines TRBV20-1 with TRBJ1-5, with 8 bases that match TRBD1. Germline lookup yields CDR1 DFQATT and CDR2 SNEGSKA (reference sequence). Trimming removed 2 bases from V and 9 bases from J; junction bases left unmatched: 9. CDR3 size: 14 residues. CDR3 in DNA: TGCAGTGCTAGACAGACAGGGGAGAAACCGCCCCAGCATTTT. Its translation: CSARQTGEKPPQHF.

At least ten counts were recorded for this clonotype. This sequence joins TRBV14 and TRBJ2-5; D is undetermined. Germline CDR1 is SGHDN and CDR2 is FVKESK. V was shortened by 3 bases and J by 4 bases, with 21 bases between the two germline ends. The length of the CDR3 is 17 residues. The CDR3 loop reads CASSHGSQSAIVETQYF. Written as DNA, the CDR3 is TGTGCCAGCAGCCACGGTTCACAGAGTGCCATTGTAGAGACCCAGTACTTC. The full variable domain, with the rest looked up from reference TRBV14 and TRBJ2-5, is EAGVTQFPSHSVIEKGQTVTLRCDPISGHDNLYWYRRVMGKEIKFLLHFVKESKQDESGMPNNRFLAERTGGTYSTLKVQPAELEDSGVYFCASSHGSQSAIVETQYFGPGTRLLVL.

This clonotype has a count of ten or more. The chain joins TRBV20-1 to TRBJ2-1, with a weak D call TRBD2 (7 bases). The ends were cut back, 5 bases at V and 8 bases at J, with 19 bases in the middle. The V gene's germline CDR1 is DFQATT and CDR2 SNEGSKA (reference sequence). There are 14 residues in the CDR3. The CDR3 nucleotides are TGCAGTGCTGGCCTCCGAGGGGGGGCGTATGAGCAGTTCTTC. Translating gives CSAGLRGGAYEQFF.

This clonotype was detected ten times or more. The rearrangement links TRBV29-1 to TRBJ2-7; weak D call: TRBD1 (5 bases). Germline CDR1 reads SQVTM; CDR2 reads ANQGSEA. The length of the CDR3 is 13 residues. The V end was cut by 8 bases, the J end by 0 bases, with 14 bases between. The CDR3 loop reads CSMLTANSYEQYF. The CDR3 DNA reads TGCAGCATGCTGACAGCCAACTCCTACGAGCAGTACTTC.

Note on this clonotype: The conserved final phenylalanine or tryptophan is absent from the CDR3, which likely points to a read error. The chain carries TRBV19 and TRBJ1-2, with D perhaps TRBD1 (6 bases). Germline loops: CDR1 LNHDA, CDR2 SQIVND (reference sequence). CDR3 length equals 17 residues. Trimming removed 9 bases from V and 2 bases from J, with 25 bases in between. CDR3 amino acids: CASRHSSDGTLNYGYTL. Written as DNA, the CDR3 is TGTGCCAGCAGGCATTCGTCCGACGGGACACTCAACTATGGCTACACCCTC.

As for this clonotype: The junction differs from germline at one of its ends, possibly a read error. The chain recombines TRBV7-2 with TRBJ1-6, with D possibly TRBD1 on 6 matching bases. Germline V lookup: CDR1 SGHTA, CDR2 FQGNSA. The CDR3 runs to 13 residues. This chain's CDR3 is CASSPDRKSPLRF. The CDR3 DNA reads TGTGCCAGCAGCCCGGACAGAAAATCGCCCCTCCGCTTT.

This clonotype was recorded at least ten times. The V and J genes are TRBV12-3 or TRBV12-4 and TRBJ2-3; D gene ambiguous. The CDR3 is 11 residues long. The germline V and J ends were trimmed by 3 bases and 5 bases, with 3 bases remaining between them. CDR3 amino acids: CASSLVDTQYF. The CDR3 region has the DNA TGTGCCAGCAGTTTGGTAGATACGCAGTATTTT.

This clonotype was counted at least ten times. The chain combines TRBV19 with TRBJ2-7; D gene uncertain. The CDR3 covers 15 residues. V was trimmed by 0 bases and J by 0 bases, leaving 9 bases between them. In germline, CDR1 is LNHDA, CDR2 SQIVND (reference sequence). The CDR3 is CASSIDPTHSYEQYF. The CDR3 DNA is TGTGCCAGTAGTATAGATCCGACGCACTCCTACGAGCAGTACTTC.

This clonotype showed up many times. This chain connects TRBV5-1 to TRBJ2-2; TRBD1 might be the D (6 bases). Germline CDR1 is SGHRS and CDR2 is YFSETQ. CDR3 size: 16 residues. V dropped 4 bases and J dropped 1 base, with 14 bases sitting between them. The CDR3 sequence is CASSVTGTKNTGELFF. The CDR3 bases are TGCGCCAGCAGCGTAACCGGGACAAAGAACACCGGGGAGCTGTTTTTT.

Many counts were recorded for this clonotype. The CDR3 region has the DNA TGCGCCAGCAAATTGAGTACTGGGGCCAACGTCCTGACTTTC. Residues: CASKLSTGANVLTF. V gene TRBV5-1 combines with J gene TRBJ2-6; no clear D. Germline values: CDR1 SGHRS, CDR2 YFSETQ. The CDR3 spans 14 residues. V shed 6 bases and J shed 2 bases, with 9 bases lying between them.

This clonotype showed up many times. The V and J genes are TRBV7-6 and TRBJ2-5; unclear D gene. Germline CDR1 reads SGHVS; CDR2 reads FNYEAQ. V dropped 3 bases and J dropped 2 bases, with 7 bases sitting between them. CDR3 length: 13 amino acids. The chain's CDR3 is CASSLRQQETQYF. For the CDR3, the DNA is TGTGCCAGCAGCTTGAGGCAGCAAGAGACCCAGTACTTC. Full variable domain (remainder filled in from reference TRBV7-6 and TRBJ2-5): GAGVSQSPRYKVTKRGQDVALRCDPISGHVSLYWYRQALGQGPEFLTYFNYEAQQDKSGLPNDRFSAERPEGSISTLTIQRTEQRDSAMYRCASSLRQQETQYFGPGTRLLVL.

This clonotype was counted at least ten times. The genes are TRBV4-3 and TRBJ2-5; TRBD2 is a possible D gene (5 bases). V was shortened by 6 bases and J by 0 bases, with 11 bases between the two germline ends. The CDR3 extends over 14 amino acids. Germline lookup yields CDR1 LGHNA and CDR2 YSLEER. CDR3 residues: CASSPTRYQETQYF. In nucleotides, the CDR3 is TGCGCCAGCAGTCCTACTAGGTACCAAGAGACCCAGTACTTC.

In this sample, this clonotype turned up many times. V and J are TRBV6-6 and TRBJ1-4; 7 bases are shared with TRBD1. The V gene end was trimmed by 5 bases and the J gene end by 7 bases; junction bases not matched to a gene: 10. Germline V gene sequence: CDR1 MNHNY, CDR2 SVGAGI (reference sequence). This CDR3 spans 15 amino acids. The CDR3, as DNA: TGTGCCAGCAGTCAGACAGGGTCGGGGGGTGAAAAACTGTTTTTT. It yields the protein CASSQTGSGGEKLFF.

The rearrangement links TRBV24-1 to TRBJ1-5; 8 nucleotides align to TRBD1. CDR3 length equals 16 residues. The germline V gene has CDR1 KGHDR and CDR2 SFDVKD. V was pared by 5 bases and J by 2 bases, with 7 bases of the junction left unmatched. The chain's CDR3 is CATSASGQGGNQPQHF. The CDR3 DNA follows: TGTGCCACCAGTGCATCCGGACAGGGCGGCAATCAGCCCCAGCATTTT.

This clonotype was observed at least ten times. The chain recombines TRBV2 with TRBJ2-5, with D maybe TRBD2 (6 bases). V was cut by 7 bases and J by 0 bases, with 21 bases left in between. The CDR3 runs to 17 residues. Germline V lookup: CDR1 SNHLY, CDR2 FYNNEI. For the CDR3, the DNA is TGTGCCAGCACATCAAGGGAGGCAGCTCCGTACCAAGAGACCCAGTACTTC. It encodes CASTSREAAPYQETQYF.

The V call is TRBV20-1, the J call TRBJ1-6; D ambiguous. The germline gives CDR1 DFQATT, CDR2 SNEGSKA (reference sequence). Trimming pared 6 bases from V and 10 bases from J, leaving 19 bases between. This CDR3 contains 14 residues. CDR3 bases: TGCAGTGCCCCGAGCGGGAGGGCCTCCTCACCCCTCCACTTT. Translating it yields CSAPSGRASSPLHF.

A remark on this clonotype: A much larger clone lies one base from this, so it may be a read error. The chain recombines TRBV6-5 with TRBJ1-4; D gene unclear. Germline CDR1 is MNHEY and CDR2 is SVGAGI. The length of the CDR3 is 14 residues. DNA for the CDR3: TGTGCCAGCAGTTACTTTGGTCCCAATGAAAAACTGGTTTTT. This translates into CASSYFGPNEKLVF.

This clonotype has at least ten counts. This chain uses TRBV29-1 with TRBJ2-7; a weak D match, TRBD2 (5 bases). The CDR3 has 11 amino acids. The germline V and J ends were trimmed by 5 bases and 7 bases, with 12 bases remaining between them. Germline V gene data show CDR1 as SQVTM and CDR2 as ANQGSEA. Written as DNA, the CDR3 is TGCAGCGTTACTAGTAACGGGGAGCAGTACTTC. Encoded protein: CSVTSNGEQYF.